A single sample gave rise to the 12 T cell receptor beta chains below, sequenced in a study of T cell responses to AZD1222 COVID-19 vaccine. Some clones are missing from TCRdb's copy, which holds only in-frame ones; the method was immunoSEQ multiplex PCR. The sample has about 220,000 clones, 93% seen once. The sequences come from peripheral blood, collected on day 0 of MenACWY control vaccination. The receptors derive from an adult in good health.

This chain connects TRBV30 to TRBJ2-7; 8 bases match TRBD1. Trimming cost V 3 bases and J 2 bases; bases outside gene matches: 12. Per the germline V gene, CDR1 is GTSNPN and CDR2 is SVGIG (reference sequence). CDR3 size: 16 residues. CDR3 nucleotide sequence: TGTGCCTGGAGCAATGAAAACGGACAGGGCACCTACGAGCAGTACTTC. This sequence encodes CAWSNENGQGTYEQYF.

This chain links TRBV13 with TRBJ1-6; 7 bases match TRBD1. Germline trimming cut 1 base from V and 5 bases from J; bases unmatched to any gene: 8. This CDR3 spans 17 amino acids. CDR1 and CDR2 from the germline V gene are PRHDT and FYEKMQ (reference sequence). CDR3 residues: CASSLVTGAPDNSPLHF. CDR3 sequence (DNA): TGTGCCAGCAGCTTAGTCACAGGGGCGCCGGATAATTCACCCCTCCACTTT.

The chain employs TRBV11-2 and TRBJ2-7, with 7 bases matching TRBD1. Germline values: CDR1 SGHAT, CDR2 FQNNGV. The CDR3 is 14 residues long. V shed 1 base and J 3 bases; nucleotides not matched to a gene: 3. CDR3 bases: TGTGCCAGCAGCTTAGCAGACAGGGACTACGAGCAGTACTTC. Encoded protein: CASSLADRDYEQYF.

This rearrangement joins TRBV7-2 to TRBJ1-6; tentatively, D is TRBD1 (5 bases). The germline V and J ends were trimmed by 1 base and 8 bases, with 12 bases remaining between them. The CDR3 is 15 residues long. CDR1 and CDR2 from the germline V gene are SGHTA and FQGNSA. The CDR3 DNA reads TGTGCCAGCAGCTTAGTAGGACAAACAGATTCACCCCTCCACTTT. Protein product: CASSLVGQTDSPLHF.

The V and J genes are TRBV5-4 and TRBJ1-3, with TRBD1 matching 7 bases. Germline loops: CDR1 SGHNT, CDR2 YYREEE (reference sequence). After removal of 3 bases from V and 0 bases from J, the junction contained 3 bases not matched to a gene. The CDR3 extends over 15 amino acids. The CDR3 here is CASSSGTDSGNTIYF. The CDR3 DNA reads TGTGCCAGCAGCTCCGGGACAGACTCTGGAAACACCATATATTTT. Using reference TRBV5-4 and TRBJ1-3 for the parts outside the CDR3, the full variable domain is ETGVTQSPTHLIKTRGQQVTLRCSSQSGHNTVSWYQQALGQGPQFIFQYYREEENGRGNFPPRFSGLQFPNYSSELNVNALELDDSALYLCASSSGTDSGNTIYFGEGSWLTVV.

The J gene is TRBJ2-3, the V gene TRBV7-9; 9 bases map to TRBD2. V lost 3 bases and J lost 6; bases outside the gene matches: 10. This CDR3 contains 16 residues. The germline V gene has CDR1 SEHNR and CDR2 FQNEAQ (reference sequence). The CDR3 bases are TGTGCCAGCAGCTTGCTAGCGGGGCTAAAGGGGGATACGCAGTATTTT. Protein sequence: CASSLLAGLKGDTQYF. Looking up the rest from reference TRBV7-9 and TRBJ2-3 gives the full variable domain: DTGVSQNPRHKITKRGQNVTFRCDPISEHNRLYWYRQTLGQGPEFLTYFQNEAQLEKSRLLSDRFSAERPKGSFSTLEIQRTEQGDSAMYLCASSLLAGLKGDTQYFGPGTRLTVL.

V is TRBV30 and J is TRBJ1-2, with TRBD1 matching 7 bases. Germline CDR1 GTSNPN, CDR2 SVGIG (reference sequence). The ends lost 2 bases at V and 0 bases at J; junction bases unmatched: 6. The CDR3 extends over 15 amino acids. Here the CDR3 reads CAWSTDRVTNYGYTF. The CDR3, as DNA: TGTGCCTGGAGTACCGACAGGGTTACTAACTATGGCTACACCTTC.

The CDR3, as DNA: TGTGCCAGCTCACCGGGGGCAGGGGGTACGGGTTACGAGCAGTACTTC. Its translation is CASSPGAGGTGYEQYF. This sequence joins TRBV18 and TRBJ2-7; 7 bases fit TRBD1. Trimming at V came to 3 bases and at J to 4 bases, leaving 12 bases not matched to a gene. Germline loops: CDR1 KGHSH, CDR2 LQKENI. This CDR3 comprises 16 residues.

The chain is built from TRBV6-1 and TRBJ1-5; TRBD1 might be the D (6 bases). V lost 1 base and J 0 bases, leaving 13 bases between the germline ends. The germline V gene encodes CDR1 MNHNS and CDR2 SASEGT. The CDR3 is 17 amino acids. Written as DNA, the CDR3 is TGTGCCAGCAGTGAAGACGGGGGCCCCTATAGCAATCAGCCCCAGCATTTT. It yields the protein CASSEDGGPYSNQPQHF.

V usage is TRBV19 and J usage is TRBJ2-1; possible D gene TRBD1, 5 bases. Trimming took off 6 bases at V and 5 bases at J, with 17 bases between the two ends. The V gene's germline CDR1 is LNHDA and CDR2 SQIVND (reference sequence). The length of the CDR3 is 15 residues. CDR3 sequence reads: CASRGHQLYDNEQFF. The DNA for the CDR3 is TGTGCCAGTAGGGGGCACCAGCTTTATGACAATGAGCAGTTCTTC.

As for this clone: A junction boundary mismatches the germline segment, possibly from a read error. The chain is built from TRBV6-9 and TRBJ1-6; weak D call: TRBD1 (5 bases). Looked up from germline, CDR1 is MNHGY and CDR2 is SVAAGI. The CDR3 runs 15 residues. CDR3 protein: CATVWGGSCNSPLHF. For the CDR3, the DNA is TGTGCCACCGTTTGGGGGGGGTCCTGTAATTCACCCCTCCACTTT.

This rearrangement joins TRBV7-9 to TRBJ1-4; the D gene is possibly TRBD1 (6 bases). Germline V CDR1 and CDR2: SEHNR, FQNEAQ (reference sequence). This CDR3 is 12 amino acids long. Deletions cut 3 bases from V and 10 bases from J, with 9 bases between. The CDR3 sequence is CASSFADRKLFF. The CDR3 DNA follows: TGTGCCAGCAGCTTCGCGGACAGAAAACTGTTTTTT.